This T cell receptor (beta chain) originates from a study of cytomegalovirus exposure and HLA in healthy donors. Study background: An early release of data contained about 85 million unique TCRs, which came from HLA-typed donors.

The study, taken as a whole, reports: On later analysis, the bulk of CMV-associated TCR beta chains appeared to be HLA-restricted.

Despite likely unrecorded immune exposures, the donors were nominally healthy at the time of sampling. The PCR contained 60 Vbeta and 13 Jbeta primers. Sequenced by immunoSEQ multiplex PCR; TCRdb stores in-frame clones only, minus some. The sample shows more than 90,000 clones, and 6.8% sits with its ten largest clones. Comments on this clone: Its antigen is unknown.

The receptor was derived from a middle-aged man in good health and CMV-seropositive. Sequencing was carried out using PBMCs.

CDR3 sequence reads: CASSLGGTYEQYF. DNA of the CDR3: TGTGCCAGCAGCTTAGGAGGGACTTACGAGCAGTACTTC. V gene TRBV11-2 combines with J gene TRBJ2-7, with D perhaps TRBD2 (6 bases). The V gene's germline CDR1 is SGHAT and CDR2 FQNNGV. This CDR3 comprises 13 residues. Trimming took off 1 base at V and 4 bases at J, with 8 bases between the two ends.